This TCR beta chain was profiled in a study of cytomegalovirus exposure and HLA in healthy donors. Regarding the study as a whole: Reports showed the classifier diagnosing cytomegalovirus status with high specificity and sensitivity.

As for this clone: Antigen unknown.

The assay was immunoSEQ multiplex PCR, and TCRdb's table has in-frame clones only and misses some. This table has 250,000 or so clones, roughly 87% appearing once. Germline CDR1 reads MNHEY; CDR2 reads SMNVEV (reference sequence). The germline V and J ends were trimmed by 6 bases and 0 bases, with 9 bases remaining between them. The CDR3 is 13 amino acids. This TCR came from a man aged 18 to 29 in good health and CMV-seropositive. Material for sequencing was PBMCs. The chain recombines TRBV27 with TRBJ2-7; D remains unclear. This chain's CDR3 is CASSHSTSYEQYF. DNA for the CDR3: TGTGCCAGCAGCCACAGTACCTCCTACGAGCAGTACTTC.